Shown below are 26 T cell receptor beta chains from a single sample sequenced in a study of blood T cell repertoires in COVID-19 (TCRdb year 2020). Library preparation used the immunoSEQ multiplex PCR assay. The table comes from immuneACCESS by way of TCRdb, which keeps in-frame sequences with V and J called. Part of the clones is missing from these tables; in studies checked, under half for an unresolved V gene and the rest for unknown reasons. This sample lists some 220,000 clones; approximately 86% were detected once. Jointly, the top ten make up just under 6.5% of the sample. Sequences were obtained from peripheral blood. Source of these receptors: a woman aged 55-75 years with active or convalescent COVID-19.

Only a few counts were recorded for this clone. This chain connects TRBV4-1 to TRBJ1-2, with 7 positions matching TRBD1. Germline lookup yields CDR1 MGHRA and CDR2 YSYEKL. The CDR3 contains 15 residues. V was clipped by 0 bases and J by 8 bases; unmatched bases: 9. The CDR3 spells CASSQDQTTGRGYTF. The CDR3 DNA is TGCGCCAGCAGCCAAGATCAGACGACAGGGCGAGGCTACACCTTC.

This rearrangement joins TRBV2 to TRBJ2-1, with a possible D match to TRBD1 (5 bases). V was pared by 2 bases and J by 4 bases, with 6 bases between. The germline gives CDR1 SNHLY, CDR2 FYNNEI. The CDR3 loop spans 13 amino acids. For the CDR3, the DNA is TGTGCCAGCAGTGAACGACAGTACAATGAGCAGTTCTTC. It yields the protein CASSERQYNEQFF.

V is TRBV24-1 and J is TRBJ2-2, with a tentative D call TRBD2 (5 bases). Germline V gene lookup returns CDR1 KGHDR and CDR2 SFDVKD. CDR3 length equals 16 residues. V was pared by 5 bases and J by 2 bases, with 14 bases between. This chain's CDR3 is CATSGTRALNTGELFF. CDR3 bases: TGTGCCACCAGTGGCACGAGGGCCCTCAACACCGGGGAGCTGTTTTTT.

V gene TRBV27 combines with J gene TRBJ1-6, with 9 positions matching TRBD1. V lost 0 bases, J lost 8 bases, and 17 bases stayed unmatched. Germline loops: CDR1 MNHEY, CDR2 SMNVEV (reference sequence). The CDR3 sequence is 20 residues long. The CDR3 spells CASSLSKNRDRAWPHSPLHF. In DNA form, the CDR3 reads TGTGCCAGCAGTTTATCGAAAAACCGGGACAGGGCTTGGCCCCATTCACCCCTCCACTTT.

In this sample, this clone turned up a few times. The chain recombines TRBV28 with TRBJ2-7; D is possibly TRBD2 (6 bases). The CDR3 is 14 amino acids. Germline CDR1 reads MDHEN; CDR2 reads SYDVKM. The V end lost 2 bases, the J end lost 5 bases, and 13 bases lay between the germline ends. CDR3 in DNA: TGTGCCAGCAGTTTAGGAGGGCGCGCCCACGAGCAGTACTTC. Translating it yields CASSLGGRAHEQYF.

The chain carries TRBV5-6 and TRBJ1-2; D unclear. The CDR3 loop spans 12 amino acids. V gave up 3 bases and J gave up 3 bases, with 6 bases separating them. Germline CDR1 SGHDT, CDR2 YYEEEE. CDR3 sequence: CASSSGDYGYTF. In nucleotides, the CDR3 is TGTGCCAGCAGCTCGGGTGACTATGGCTACACCTTC.

The V and J genes are TRBV5-1 and TRBJ2-7; 9 bases agree with TRBD1. Germline-derived CDR1 and CDR2 are SGHRS and YFSETQ. CDR3 size: 14 residues. The J segment lost 5 bases and the V segment lost 4 bases, leaving 7 bases of the junction unmatched. This CDR3 reads CASSLGQGKDEQYF. The CDR3 DNA follows: TGCGCCAGCAGCCTGGGACAGGGTAAGGACGAGCAGTACTTC.

In its sample, this clone was seen once. Here the CDR3 DNA reads TGTGCCAGCAGCCAAGGCTGGACTAGCGGGGGTTTGGAGACCCAGTACTTC. It yields the protein CASSQGWTSGGLETQYF. V is TRBV3-1 (or the pseudogene TRBV3-2) and J is TRBJ2-5; 13 bases are shared with TRBD2. The trim removed 1 base at V and 5 bases at J, leaving 7 bases unmatched. The CDR3 extends over 17 amino acids. CDR1 LGHDT and CDR2 YNNKEL come from the germline V gene (reference sequence).

The rearrangement uses TRBV5-6 and TRBJ1-2; D may be TRBD1 (5 bases). Looked up from germline, CDR1 is SGHDT and CDR2 is YYEEEE. The CDR3 runs to 13 residues. Trimming left V 1 base short and J 7 bases short, with 11 bases between. The CDR3 sequence: CASSLQGISGYTF. Written as DNA, the CDR3 is TGTGCCAGCAGCTTGCAGGGCATCTCTGGCTACACCTTC.

The genes are TRBV19 and TRBJ1-1, with D uncertain. Trimming took off 3 bases at V and 3 bases at J, with 5 bases between the two ends. CDR3 length: 12 amino acids. The V gene's germline CDR1 is LNHDA and CDR2 SQIVND (reference sequence). CDR3 loop: CASSIADTEAFF. The CDR3 nucleotides are TGTGCCAGTAGTATTGCGGACACTGAAGCTTTCTTT. The full variable domain, completed using reference TRBV19 and TRBJ1-1, is DGGITQSPKYLFRKEGQNVTLSCEQNLNHDAMYWYRQDPGQGLRLIYYSQIVNDFQKGDIAEGYSVSREKKESFPLTVTSAQKNPTAFYLCASSIADTEAFFGQGTRLTVV.

The chain employs TRBV14 and TRBJ2-3; D remains ambiguous. The V gene's germline CDR1 is SGHDN and CDR2 FVKESK. V lost 1 base to trimming and J lost 5 bases, with 4 bases between them. CDR3 length: 12 residues. CDR3 region: CASSQVKDTQYF. CDR3 coding DNA: TGTGCCAGCAGCCAAGTCAAAGATACGCAGTATTTT.

The gene calls are TRBV3-1 (or the pseudogene TRBV3-2) and TRBJ1-2; D gene unclear. Trimming pared 4 bases from V and 8 bases from J, leaving 11 bases between. This CDR3 contains 12 residues. The V gene's germline CDR1 is LGHDT and CDR2 YNNKEL (reference sequence). CDR3 nucleotide sequence: TGTGCCAGCAGCCCCCTCGGGAGCGGCTACACCTTC. It yields the protein CASSPLGSGYTF.

This chain joins TRBV6-1 and TRBJ1-2, with TRBD1 identical over 8 bases. The CDR3 has 16 residues. V trimming: 4 bases; J trimming: 3 bases; junction bases outside the gene matches: 10. Germline-derived CDR1 and CDR2 are MNHNS and SASEGT. The CDR3 is CASSVRTGRQDYGYTF. CDR3 nucleotides: TGTGCCAGCAGTGTTCGGACAGGGAGACAGGACTATGGCTACACCTTC.

The chain combines TRBV29-1 with TRBJ2-1, with a possible D match to TRBD1 (6 bases). The CDR3 runs 16 residues. The V gene's germline CDR1 is SQVTM and CDR2 ANQGSEA. V dropped 3 bases and J dropped 8 bases, with 23 bases sitting between them. CDR3 in DNA: TGCAGCGTTGAGGGGGCCAGTCCGAACGCCTGGGATGAGCAGTTCTTC. Protein: CSVEGASPNAWDEQFF.

This chain uses TRBV7-9 with TRBJ1-3; no definite D call. CDR3 length: 14 residues. Trimming pared 1 base from V and 4 bases from J, leaving 8 bases between. The germline V gene has CDR1 SEHNR and CDR2 FQNEAQ (reference sequence). CDR3 DNA: TGTGCCAGCAGCTTAGACAGTACCGGAAACACCATATATTTT. It yields the protein CASSLDSTGNTIYF.

V is TRBV6-1 and J is TRBJ1-4, with a tentative D call TRBD1 (5 bases). Germline V gives CDR1 MNHNS, CDR2 SASEGT. CDR3 length: 17 amino acids. V was pared by 0 bases and J by 7 bases, with 18 bases between. DNA for the CDR3: TGTGCCAGCAGTGAAGCCAGCGGGGCCTCCGGCGGTGAAAAACTGTTTTTT. Translation: CASSEASGASGGEKLFF.

This clone turned up a few times. This chain uses TRBV20-1 with TRBJ2-3; D unclear. V lost 7 bases and J lost 2, with 13 bases in between. The CDR3 sequence is 13 residues long. CDR1 and CDR2 from the germline V gene are DFQATT and SNEGSKA (reference sequence). CDR3 region: CSVSSRLTDTQYF. CDR3 nucleotides: TGCAGTGTTAGTAGCCGACTCACAGATACGCAGTATTTT.

The chain couples TRBV7-6 to TRBJ2-3; D unresolved. CDR3 length equals 15 residues. Trimming pared 1 base from V and 2 bases from J, leaving 10 bases between. Germline assignment: CDR1 SGHVS and CDR2 FNYEAQ. In nucleotides, the CDR3 is TGTGCCAGCAGCTTAGTAACAGTTCACACAGATACGCAGTATTTT. Its translation: CASSLVTVHTDTQYF. Drawing the rest from reference TRBV7-6 and TRBJ2-3, the complete variable domain is GAGVSQSPRYKVTKRGQDVALRCDPISGHVSLYWYRQALGQGPEFLTYFNYEAQQDKSGLPNDRFSAERPEGSISTLTIQRTEQRDSAMYRCASSLVTVHTDTQYFGPGTRLTVL.

This clone appeared once. The chain is built from TRBV27 and TRBJ2-7; D possibly corresponds to TRBD1 (5 bases). CDR3 length equals 13 residues. The germline CDR1 and CDR2 sequences are MNHEY and SMNVEV (reference sequence). Between the trimmed V and J ends, which lost 5 bases and 3 bases, there was a span of 11 bases. Here the CDR3 DNA reads TGTGCCAGCAGTGTTTTTCAGGGCTACGAGCAGTACGTC. Its protein is CASSVFQGYEQYV.

J is TRBJ2-2 and V is TRBV19; D might be TRBD1 (6 bases). This CDR3 spans 17 amino acids. The germline CDR1 and CDR2 sequences are LNHDA and SQIVND (reference sequence). V was pared by 4 bases and J by 2 bases, with 17 bases between. The CDR3 DNA reads as TGTGCCAGTAGTACCACAGGACAGTTTTTTAACACCGGGGAGCTGTTTTTT. This codes for CASSTTGQFFNTGELFF.

The chain recombines TRBV10-3 with TRBJ2-5; TRBD2 agrees at 12 bases. CDR1 and CDR2 (germline): ENHRY, SYGVKD. The CDR3 has 17 residues. V gave up 3 bases and J gave up 5 bases; unmatched junction bases: 10. DNA of the CDR3: TGTGCCATCAGTGAAGCCCAGGGACTAGCGGGCGGTGAGACCCAGTACTTC. As protein: CAISEAQGLAGGETQYF.

The chain links TRBV5-8 to TRBJ2-3; 10 bases fit TRBD2. V trimming: 1 base; J trimming: 3 bases; junction bases outside the gene matches: 11. Germline lookup yields CDR1 SGHTS and CDR2 YDEGEE. There are 18 residues in the CDR3. CDR3 bases: TGTGCCAGCAGCTTGAGGAGCGGGGGGGCCAGTATGACAGATACGCAGTATTTT. Encoded protein: CASSLRSGGASMTDTQYF.

The chain joins TRBV24-1 to TRBJ2-5, with 12 bases identical to TRBD2. The length of the CDR3 is 18 residues. V dropped 4 bases and J dropped 0; count of bases not matched to a gene: 8. Per the germline V gene, CDR1 is KGHDR and CDR2 is SFDVKD. Here the CDR3 DNA reads TGTGCCACCAGTGACCGGTTAAGGACTAGCGGGGACCAAGAGACCCAGTACTTC. Residues: CATSDRLRTSGDQETQYF.

This clone has just one count. The chain employs TRBV7-9 and TRBJ2-5; TRBD1 matches 8 bases. The CDR3 is 16 residues long. CDR1 and CDR2 from the germline V gene are SEHNR and FQNEAQ (reference sequence). Losses at the gene ends were 4 bases for V and 4 bases for J; bases not matched to a gene: 11. CDR3 DNA sequence: TGTGCCAGCAGCTCGAACGACAGGGGCGAGGTAGAGACCCAGTACTTC. It codes for CASSSNDRGEVETQYF.

V usage is TRBV6-1 and J usage is TRBJ2-7; no firm D call. V lost 1 base, J lost 2 bases, and 6 bases lay in between. CDR1 and CDR2 from the germline V gene are MNHNS and SASEGT. This CDR3 contains 13 residues. Here the CDR3 reads CASSEGLTYEQYF. The CDR3 DNA follows: TGTGCCAGCAGTGAAGGTTTAACCTACGAGCAGTACTTC.

V and J are TRBV5-1 and TRBJ2-3; 7 bases fit TRBD1. This CDR3 comprises 15 residues. Germline values: CDR1 SGHRS, CDR2 YFSETQ. The V and J ends lost 0 bases and 2 bases, in that order; junction bases with no gene match: 3. The CDR3 sequence is CASSLEDRTTDTQYF. CDR3 DNA sequence: TGCGCCAGCAGCTTGGAGGACAGGACCACAGATACGCAGTATTTT.